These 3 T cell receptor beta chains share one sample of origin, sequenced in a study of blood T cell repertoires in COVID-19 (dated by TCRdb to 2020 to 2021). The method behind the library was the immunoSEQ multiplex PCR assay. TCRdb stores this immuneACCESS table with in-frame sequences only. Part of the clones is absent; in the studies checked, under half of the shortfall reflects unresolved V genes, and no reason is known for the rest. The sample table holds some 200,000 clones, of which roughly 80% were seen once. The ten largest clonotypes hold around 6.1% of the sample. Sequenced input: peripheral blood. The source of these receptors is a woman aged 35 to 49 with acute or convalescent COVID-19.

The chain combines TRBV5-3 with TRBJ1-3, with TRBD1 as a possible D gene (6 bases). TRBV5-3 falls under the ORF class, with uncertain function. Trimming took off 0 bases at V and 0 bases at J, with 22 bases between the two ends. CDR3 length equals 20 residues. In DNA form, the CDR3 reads TGTGCCAGAAGCTTGGCCCCACAAACGACAGGCTACAGCTCTGGAAACACCATATATTTT. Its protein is CARSLAPQTTGYSSGNTIYF.

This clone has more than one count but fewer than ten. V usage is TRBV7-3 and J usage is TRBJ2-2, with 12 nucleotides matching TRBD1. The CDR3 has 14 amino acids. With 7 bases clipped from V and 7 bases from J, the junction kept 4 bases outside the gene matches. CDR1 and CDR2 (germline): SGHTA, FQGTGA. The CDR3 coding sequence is TGTGCCAGCACGGGGACAGGGGGCAGCGGGGAGCTGTTTTTT. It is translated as CASTGTGGSGELFF.

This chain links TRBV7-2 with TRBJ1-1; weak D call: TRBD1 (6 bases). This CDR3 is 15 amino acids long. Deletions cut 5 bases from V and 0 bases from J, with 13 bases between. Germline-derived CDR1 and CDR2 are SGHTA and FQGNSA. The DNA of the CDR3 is TGTGCCAGCAGCCCGCGACAGGCCCTGAACACTGAAGCTTTCTTT. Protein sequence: CASSPRQALNTEAFF.